What follows are 8 T cell receptor beta chains derived from one specimen sequenced in a study of CD8 T cells in ankylosing spondylitis. TCRdb ran MiXCR on the 5' RACE reads and lists one entry per CDR3 protein. The sample lists roughly 180,000 distinct CDR3 sequences; approximately 9.9% were seen once. Sequencing was carried out using blood, either unsorted or a sorted T cell fraction (not recorded which). The receptor source for this set is a female donor with ankylosing spondylitis or in good health (not recorded which).

The sample holds a few counts of this clonotype. The chain carries TRBV7-9 and TRBJ2-6; D call uncertain. Germline V gene data show CDR1 as SEHNR and CDR2 as FQNEAQ (reference sequence). The CDR3 sequence is 16 residues long. V was pared by 4 bases and J by 2 bases, with 12 bases between. Written as DNA, the CDR3 is TGTGCCAGCAGCTACGAAGATACCCCTGGGGCCAACGTCCTGACTTTC. Amino acid sequence: CASSYEDTPGANVLTF.

A note on this clonotype: Germline and junction disagree at one end, which may indicate a read error. The chain uses TRBV6-1 and TRBJ2-1; D is perhaps TRBD2 (6 bases). Germline V gives CDR1 MNHNS, CDR2 SASEGT. The CDR3 sequence is 16 residues long. The CDR3 loop reads CSSSELTGVSYNEQFF. The CDR3 coding sequence is TGTTCCAGCAGTGAACTAACGGGAGTGTCCTACAATGAGCAGTTCTTC.

This sequence joins TRBV30 and TRBJ1-4; the match to TRBD1 covers 8 bases. The CDR3 is 15 residues long. The germline gives CDR1 GTSNPN, CDR2 SVGIG (reference sequence). The CDR3 loop reads CAFTDREATNEKLFF. CDR3 bases: TGTGCTTTTACGGACAGGGAAGCAACTAATGAAAAACTGTTTTTT.

This clonotype was counted many times. The chain combines TRBV5-1 with TRBJ1-1, with D unresolved. Germline loops: CDR1 SGHRS, CDR2 YFSETQ. V was trimmed by 3 bases and J by 6 bases, leaving 9 bases between them. The CDR3 runs 12 residues. The DNA for the CDR3 is TGCGCCAGCAGCTGGTACGGGGCTGAAGCTTTCTTT. Amino acids: CASSWYGAEAFF.

The CDR3: CSAPVSGQGFSVGELFF. CDR3 in DNA: TGCAGTGCCCCTGTAAGTGGTCAGGGATTCAGCGTCGGGGAGCTGTTTTTT. This chain joins TRBV20-1 and TRBJ2-2, with D maybe TRBD1 (5 bases). V lost 6 bases and J 7 bases, leaving 27 bases between the germline ends. Germline V gives CDR1 DFQATT, CDR2 SNEGSKA (reference sequence). The CDR3 is 17 amino acids.

This clonotype was observed a handful of times. The V gene is TRBV3-1, the J gene TRBJ2-1, with 7 bases fitting TRBD2. The CDR3 covers 17 residues. V lost 1 base, J lost 6 bases, and 12 bases stayed unmatched. The V gene's germline CDR1 is LGHDT and CDR2 YNNKEL (reference sequence). CDR3 sequence: CASSQGKPERDRNEQFF. In DNA form, the CDR3 reads TGTGCCAGCAGCCAAGGAAAGCCCGAGCGGGACCGCAATGAGCAGTTCTTC.

This clonotype was counted a few times. This rearrangement joins TRBV7-9 to TRBJ2-7; 9 bases agree with TRBD2. J lost 6 bases, V lost 5 bases, and 5 bases had no gene match. CDR3 length equals 13 residues. The germline CDR1 and CDR2 sequences are SEHNR and FQNEAQ (reference sequence). The CDR3 loop reads CASSRSSGTEQYF. The DNA for the CDR3 is TGTGCCAGCAGCCGCTCTAGCGGGACCGAGCAGTACTTC.

This clonotype was detected a few times. The chain joins TRBV29-1 to TRBJ2-7; D unclear. This CDR3 has 10 residues. The V gene's germline CDR1 is SQVTM and CDR2 ANQGSEA. V was clipped by 2 bases and J by 6 bases, with 5 bases between them. DNA for the CDR3: TGCAGCGTTGAACTAGGCGAGCAGTACTTC. Residues: CSVELGEQYF.